The 22 T cell receptor beta chains listed next were all sequenced from one sample in a study of OX40 agonist ivuxolimab in advanced cancers. Sequenced by immunoSEQ multiplex PCR; TCRdb stores in-frame clones only, minus some. The sample lists roughly 25,000 clones, 65% to 80% occurring once. The input for sequencing was CD4+ or CD8+ T cells sorted from blood, taken in a trial of the OX40 agonist ivuxolimab. The receptor source for this set is an adult with an advanced solid tumor such as melanoma, head and neck, liver or kidney cancer.

As regards this clone: Germline is not matched at one junction end, which may reflect a read error. The V gene is TRBV5-7, the J gene TRBJ1-1; D ambiguous. TRBV5-7 is designated an ORF whose function remains uncertain. The CDR3 extends over 10 amino acids. CDR3 nucleotide sequence: TGTGCCAGCAGTAACATCCGGAACACTTTT. The encoded protein is CASSNIRNTF.

The chain couples TRBV11-2 to TRBJ2-1; D perhaps matches TRBD2 (5 bases). CDR1 SGHAT and CDR2 FQNNGV come from the germline V gene. The CDR3 totals 13 residues. The V gene lost 5 bases and the J gene lost 7 bases, with 12 bases spanning the gap. The CDR3 is CASSLRAGNEQFF. The CDR3 nucleotides read TGTGCCAGCAGCCTCCGGGCGGGTAATGAGCAGTTCTTC. Full variable domain (remainder filled in from reference TRBV11-2 and TRBJ2-1): EAGVAQSPRYKIIEKRQSVAFWCNPISGHATLYWYQQILGQGPKLLIQFQNNGVVDDSQLPKDRFSAERLKGVDSTLKIQPAKLEDSAVYLCASSLRAGNEQFFGPGTRLTVL.

This clone appeared a few times. The rearrangement links TRBV27 to TRBJ2-1; 9 bases align to TRBD1. The V segment lost 5 bases and the J segment 9 bases; nucleotides outside the gene matches: 11. The length of the CDR3 is 15 residues. Germline-derived CDR1 and CDR2 are MNHEY and SMNVEV (reference sequence). DNA of the CDR3: TGTGCCAGCAGTGCACCGGGACAGGGTACCACTGAGCAGTTCTTC. This gives the protein CASSAPGQGTTEQFF.

The V call is TRBV5-6, the J call TRBJ1-1; the match to TRBD1 covers 8 bases. The germline V gene has CDR1 SGHDT and CDR2 YYEEEE. V was pared by 7 bases and J by 3 bases, with 8 bases of the junction left unmatched. The CDR3 consists of 14 residues. CDR3 sequence (DNA): TGTGCCAGCGGATTCCCAGGGGGCTACACTGAAGCTTTCTTT. As protein: CASGFPGGYTEAFF.

The chain recombines TRBV7-9 with TRBJ2-7; tentatively, D is TRBD1 (6 bases). V dropped 4 bases and J dropped 4 bases, with 8 bases sitting between them. CDR3 length: 12 amino acids. Germline values: CDR1 SEHNR, CDR2 FQNEAQ (reference sequence). The CDR3 region is CASSSTGYEQYF. The CDR3 DNA reads TGTGCCAGCAGCTCCACAGGGTACGAGCAGTACTTC.

The chain employs TRBV29-1 and TRBJ2-5; possibly TRBD1 for D (6 bases). The V end lost 5 bases, the J end lost 3 bases, and 10 bases lay between the germline ends. Germline V CDR1 and CDR2: SQVTM, ANQGSEA. The CDR3 has 12 amino acids. In nucleotides, the CDR3 is TGCAGCGTTTCTTCAGGGGAAGAGACCCAGTACTTC. As protein: CSVSSGEETQYF. The variable domain in full, with the rest retrieved from reference TRBV29-1 and TRBJ2-5, is SAVISQKPSRDICQRGTSLTIQCQVDSQVTMMFWYRQQPGQSLTLIATANQGSEATYESGFVIDKFPISRPNLTFSTLTVSNMSPEDSSIYLCSVSSGEETQYFGPGTRLLVL.

The chain employs TRBV27 and TRBJ1-1; D ambiguous. This CDR3 contains 14 residues. CDR1 and CDR2 from the germline V gene are MNHEY and SMNVEV (reference sequence). The V end lost 5 bases, the J end lost 2 bases, and 12 bases lay between the germline ends. The chain's CDR3 is CASSRTGINTEAFF. The CDR3, as DNA: TGTGCCAGCAGTCGAACGGGGATTAACACTGAAGCTTTCTTT.

V usage is TRBV7-9 and J usage is TRBJ2-7; D is unclear. The germline gives CDR1 SEHNR, CDR2 FQNEAQ (reference sequence). The CDR3 runs to 13 residues. V lost 0 bases to trimming and J lost 2 bases, with 5 bases between them. CDR3 DNA: TGTGCCAGCAGCTTAGCCCAACCCTACGAGCAGTACTTC. This gives the protein CASSLAQPYEQYF.

This chain connects TRBV6-5 to TRBJ2-1; D might be TRBD1 or TRBD2, each matching 5 bases. The CDR3 spans 12 residues. V gave up 2 bases and J gave up 7 bases, with 6 bases separating them. CDR1 is MNHEY, CDR2 SVGAGI, per germline. For the CDR3, the DNA is TGTGCCAGCAGTTACGGGGGAAATGAGCAGTTCTTC. Its protein is CASSYGGNEQFF.

The chain recombines TRBV5-6 with TRBJ1-5, with D unresolved. Per the germline V gene, CDR1 is SGHDT and CDR2 is YYEEEE. The V and J ends lost 4 bases and 0 bases respectively, with 2 bases between them. The CDR3 contains 12 residues. In DNA, the CDR3 is TGTGCCAGCAGCGTTAGCAATCAGCCCCAGCATTTT. Its translation: CASSVSNQPQHF.

The chain links TRBV6-4 to TRBJ1-5; D is uncertain. CDR1 and CDR2 (germline): MRHNA, SNTAGT. V was pared by 3 bases and J by 5 bases, with 8 bases between. This CDR3 is built from 13 residues. CDR3 sequence reads: CASSEYIDQPQHF. The CDR3, as DNA: TGTGCCAGCAGTGAGTATATCGATCAGCCCCAGCATTTT.

This chain connects TRBV5-4 to TRBJ1-1; the D is unclear. Germline CDR1 is SGHNT and CDR2 is YYREEE (reference sequence). The CDR3 extends over 14 amino acids. V was pared by 0 bases and J by 1 base, with 7 bases between. The CDR3 region is CASSLAWENTEAFF. The DNA for the CDR3 is TGTGCCAGCAGCTTGGCCTGGGAGAACACTGAAGCTTTCTTT.

CDR3 DNA sequence: TGTGCCAGCAGTGAATCCCACTGGGCCTCCTACGAGCAGTACTTC. Translated: CASSESHWASYEQYF. The chain has TRBV6-1 and TRBJ2-5; no definite D call. The tail of the sequence fits TRBJ2-7 better, so the J call may be wrong. This CDR3 is 15 amino acids long. Germline V gene sequence: CDR1 MNHNS, CDR2 SASEGT.

This clone appeared once. The V call is TRBV7-2, the J call TRBJ2-1; D possibly corresponds to TRBD2 (6 bases). There are 15 residues in the CDR3. The ends were cut back, 2 bases at V and 4 bases at J, with 12 bases in the middle. CDR1 and CDR2 (germline): SGHTA, FQGNSA. CDR3 sequence (DNA): TGTGCCAGCAGCTTAATGGGGGGAGCTTACAATGAGCAGTTCTTC. This gives the protein CASSLMGGAYNEQFF.

This sequence joins TRBV6-5 and TRBJ2-5, with TRBD1 matching 8 bases. The V and J ends lost 0 bases and 3 bases, in that order; junction bases with no gene match: 0. Germline V CDR1 and CDR2: MNHEY, SVGAGI. CDR3 length: 14 residues. CDR3 coding DNA: TGTGCCAGCAGTTACTCGACAGGGGAAGAGACCCAGTACTTC. This gives the protein CASSYSTGEETQYF.

The chain links TRBV19 to TRBJ1-1, with D uncertain. This CDR3 is 15 amino acids long. V was shortened by 1 base and J by 0 bases, with 9 bases between the two germline ends. CDR1 and CDR2 (germline): LNHDA, SQIVND (reference sequence). CDR3 nucleotides: TGTGCCAGTAGTATAGGGGGTCTAGTGAACACTGAAGCTTTCTTT. Its protein product is CASSIGGLVNTEAFF.

This clone came up a few times. This chain connects TRBV7-3 to TRBJ2-1, with 8 bases matching TRBD2. The CDR3 consists of 15 residues. CDR1 is SGHTA and CDR2 is FQGTGA in the germline V gene. V trimming: 6 bases; J trimming: 0 bases; junction bases outside the gene matches: 4. The CDR3 loop reads CASRRGGSSYNEQFF. The CDR3 DNA reads TGTGCCAGCAGACGCGGGGGGAGCTCCTACAATGAGCAGTTCTTC.

This clone counts as medium-sized. At the DNA level, this CDR3 is encoded by other sequences in the same sample as well. This chain uses TRBV5-1 with TRBJ2-5; D is undetermined. The ends were cut back, 2 bases at V and 4 bases at J, with 3 bases in the middle. The CDR3 is 11 amino acids. Per germline, CDR1 SGHRS and CDR2 YFSETQ. CDR3 DNA: TGCGCCAGCAGCTTCCGAGAGACCCAGTACTTC. Amino acids: CASSFRETQYF. Full variable domain (rest looked up from reference TRBV5-1 and TRBJ2-5): KAGVTQTPRYLIKTRGQQVTLSCSPISGHRSVSWYQQTPGQGLQFLFEYFSETQRNKGNFPGRFSGRQFSNSRSEMNVSTLELGDSALYLCASSFRETQYFGPGTRLLVL.

This clone is judged medium-sized (0.01 to 0.1%). The gene calls are TRBV19 and TRBJ1-2; D is uncertain. The CDR3 runs 11 residues. CDR1 is LNHDA, CDR2 SQIVND, per germline (reference sequence). Trimming took 10 bases from V and 6 from J, leaving 12 bases between them. This CDR3 reads CATRAPDGYTF. The CDR3 DNA is TGTGCCACCCGCGCCCCTGATGGCTACACCTTC.

CDR3 in amino acids: CASSPGGDYTEAFF. The CDR3 DNA sequence: TGTGCCAGCAGCCCAGGGGGAGATTACACTGAAGCTTTCTTT. The chain uses TRBV7-2 and TRBJ1-1, with 7 bases matching TRBD1. V trimming: 5 bases; J trimming: 3 bases; junction bases outside the gene matches: 6. Germline V gives CDR1 SGHTA, CDR2 FQGNSA. The CDR3 covers 14 residues.

There are a few counts of this clone. V gene TRBV5-5 combines with J gene TRBJ1-5; tentatively, D is TRBD1 (5 bases). From germline, CDR1 is SGHKS and CDR2 YYEKEE (reference sequence). V lost 6 bases to trimming and J lost 7 bases, with 17 bases between them. This CDR3 contains 14 residues. The CDR3 nucleotides read TGTGCCAGCACCGTAGACGGGGGTTACCAGCCCCAGCATTTT. Amino acids: CASTVDGGYQPQHF.

This clone is labeled medium-sized (0.01 to 0.1%). This chain connects TRBV5-1 to TRBJ1-1; the D is unclear. Trimming removed 1 base at V and 9 bases at J, with 16 bases between. CDR3 size: 14 residues. The germline V gene encodes CDR1 SGHRS and CDR2 YFSETQ. CDR3 sequence reads: CASSLRVEERQAFF. In DNA form, the CDR3 reads TGCGCCAGCAGCTTGAGGGTAGAGGAACGTCAAGCTTTCTTT.